A selection of T cell receptor beta chains follows, all from one sample in a study of CD8+ T cells in alopecia areata. The repertoire was sequenced with immunoSEQ multiplex PCR; TCRdb's copy has only in-frame clones and lacks some. The profile covers 110,000 or so clones, with over 60% appearing a single time and around 2.8% taken by the ten largest. The sample was CD4+ T cells sorted from blood. These receptors were obtained from a human donor in good health. Both conserved end residues are part of each CDR3.

v_call	j_call	cdr3_aa
TRBV29-1	TRBJ1-2	CSVGTRTGSDYGYTF
TRBV29-1	TRBJ2-2	CSVEGGDGGELFF
TRBV11-2	TRBJ2-5	CASSFRRASGQETQYF
TRBV25-1	TRBJ2-1	CASSEPGTRDEQFF
TRBV30	TRBJ1-1	CAWRTQGVGEAFF
TRBV20-1	TRBJ2-1	CSARSHNEQFF
TRBV21-1	TRBJ1-5	CASTSIRGRQPQHF
TRBV7-2	TRBJ2-1	CASSPAGGSYNEQFF
TRBV9	TRBJ1-4	CASSGGAATNEKLFF
TRBV29-1	TRBJ2-7	CSVEAGSGYEQYF
TRBV5-6	TRBJ2-3	CASSGGGATPRWDTQYF
TRBV7-2	TRBJ2-1	CASSFRQGFNEQFF
TRBV29-1	TRBJ2-7	CSARRDSFSYEQYF
TRBV5-1	TRBJ2-1	CASSLVPDEGEQFF
TRBV5-1	TRBJ2-3	CASSLGQQTDTQYF
TRBV14	TRBJ1-1	CASSQQGVTEAFF
TRBV30	TRBJ1-6	CAWSGRVDSPLHF
TRBV2	TRBJ2-6	CASTAGTSGANVLTF
TRBV10-3	TRBJ1-2	CATAAGNYGYTF
TRBV11-2	TRBJ2-7	CASSLDPRGGYEQYF
TRBV10-3	TRBJ2-7	CAISGDQLEQYF
TRBV9	TRBJ2-3	CASSGGAHRTDTQYF
TRBV30	TRBJ2-7	CAWGGLSGYEQYF
TRBV2	TRBJ1-1	CASSTTVNTEAFF
TRBV11-2	TRBJ2-3	CASSSVRGPSTDTQYF
TRBV29-1	TRBJ2-3	CSVGLDLDTQYF
TRBV18	TRBJ2-5	CASSPPRGLAGETQYF
TRBV15	TRBJ1-1	CATSTGHLNTEAFF
TRBV29-1	TRBJ2-1	CSVEDLVAHNEQFF
TRBV5-6	TRBJ1-1	CASSRQVEAFF
TRBV5-1	TRBJ2-7	CASSSGTDGTYEQYF
TRBV30	TRBJ2-6	CACTPGSGANVLTF
TRBV7-3	TRBJ1-1	CASRPTLAGQGAFF
TRBV4-1	TRBJ2-3	CASSPQMGLSDTQYF
TRBV7-2	TRBJ2-2	CASTSEAGELFF
TRBV19	TRBJ2-7	CASIITGQGSNEQYF
TRBV29-1	TRBJ2-3	CSVEPGAGADTQYF
TRBV4-1	TRBJ1-6	CASSQIGQGINSPLHF
TRBV29-1	TRBJ1-2	CSVDLGGSGGYTF
TRBV29-1	TRBJ1-5	CSVRQDSNQPQHF
TRBV7-8	TRBJ2-5	CASSLDLAGEGETQYF
TRBV6-5	TRBJ1-1	CASSYSFLGRTEAFF
TRBV29-1	TRBJ2-7	CSVERSGTSRGEQYF
TRBV27	TRBJ2-6	CASSLSGALGANVLTF
TRBV29-1	TRBJ2-3	CSVPGGLVGGTQYF
TRBV4-1	TRBJ1-2	CASNPSDRLTSSYTF
TRBV9	TRBJ1-1	CASSATGTVNTEAFF